This TCR beta chain was profiled in a study of T cell repertoires in cytomegalovirus infection. The V gene's germline CDR1 is MNHNS and CDR2 SASEGT. The CDR3 extends over 15 amino acids. About this clonotype: Its specificity is unknown. At one end, the junction sequence differs from germline, possibly due to a read error.

Via MiXCR, TCRdb re-called the reads, giving one row per CDR3 protein. The table includes approximately 400,000 distinct CDR3 sequences, approximately 30% detected once. The study, taken as a whole, reports: Dominating the ex vivo response were HLA-C-restricted CMV-specific TCR beta clonotypes. Cumulated frequencies of public TCR beta families served to identify carriers of CMV plus the relevant HLA.

The clonotype originates from a human donor in good health (CMV status not recorded). Some clones in this sample may be carry-over from other donors' samples. The sequencing sample was made of PBMCs. The rearrangement uses TRBV6-1 and TRBJ1-1; D is unresolved. For the CDR3, the DNA is TGTGCCATCAGTGAAGGTGAGGCTGGAGCGACTGAAGCTTTCTTT. This translates into CAISEGEAGATEAFF.